Below are 16 T cell receptor beta chains sequenced from a single sample in a study. Using its own MiXCR run on the RT-PCR reads, TCRdb lists one record per CDR3 protein. The table lists more than 550,000 distinct CDR3 sequences, around 14% of them singletons. Sample: memory CD4+ T cells from blood. These TCRs come from a female donor in good health, serving as a healthy control.

This clonotype was counted ten times or more. The rearrangement links TRBV6-5 to TRBJ1-6, with TRBD1 as a possible D gene (5 bases). The CDR3 contains 14 residues. V was cut by 4 bases and J by 9 bases, with 13 bases left in between. The germline CDR1 and CDR2 sequences are MNHEY and SVGAGI. The CDR3 nucleotides read TGTGCCAGCAGTTCAGGGAAGATCGGTTCACCCCTCCACTTT. Protein product: CASSSGKIGSPLHF.

The chain joins TRBV6-6 to TRBJ1-1, with 8 bases aligning to TRBD1. V was pared by 6 bases and J by 3 bases, with 3 bases of the junction left unmatched. This CDR3 is 13 amino acids long. CDR1 is MNHNY, CDR2 SVGAGI, per germline (reference sequence). The CDR3 spells CASRDREDTEAFF. The CDR3 DNA follows: TGTGCCAGCAGGGACAGGGAGGACACTGAAGCTTTCTTT.

The CDR3 coding sequence is TGTGCCAGCAGCTTAGCGAAGGGGAGGACAAGGTATGGCTACACCTTC. Protein sequence: CASSLAKGRTRYGYTF. V usage is TRBV7-6 and J usage is TRBJ1-2; D may be TRBD1 (5 bases). CDR1 and CDR2 from the germline V gene are SGHVS and FNYEAQ. The CDR3 has 16 amino acids. Deletions cut 0 bases from V and 5 bases from J, with 16 bases between.

This clonotype has at least ten counts. The CDR3 sequence: CASSLTLGQDYGYTF. In nucleotides, the CDR3 is TGCGCCAGCAGCCTGACTCTGGGACAGGACTATGGCTACACCTTC. This chain joins TRBV10-2 and TRBJ1-2; 8 bases align to TRBD1. CDR3 length equals 15 residues. Per germline, CDR1 WSHSY and CDR2 SAAADI. V was pared by 6 bases and J by 3 bases, with 9 bases of the junction left unmatched.

This clonotype was observed a handful of times. This chain uses TRBV11-1 with TRBJ2-2; no clear D gene. CDR3 length: 16 residues. V was trimmed by 2 bases and J by 5 bases, leaving 15 bases between them. Germline values: CDR1 SGHAT, CDR2 FQDESV (reference sequence). DNA for the CDR3: TGTGCCAGCAGCTTATCGTCCGGTGTTTCGACCGGGGAGCTGTTTTTT. Its protein product is CASSLSSGVSTGELFF.

This chain connects TRBV7-8 to TRBJ2-1; TRBD2 agrees at 12 bases. Unmatched junction bases numbered 13, after V lost 8 bases and J lost 8 bases. Germline V gene lookup returns CDR1 SGHVS and CDR2 FQNEAQ. The CDR3 totals 16 residues. The CDR3 DNA reads TGTGCCAGCTTAAACCGAGCTAGCGGGAGGGCAGATGAGCAGTTCTTC. It yields the protein CASLNRASGRADEQFF.

This chain links TRBV5-1 with TRBJ1-4; TRBD1 agrees at 8 bases. This CDR3 has 15 amino acids. Germline lookup yields CDR1 SGHRS and CDR2 YFSETQ. Germline trimming cut 4 bases from V and 5 bases from J; bases unmatched to any gene: 7. The CDR3 spells CASSDTGTGNEKLFF. CDR3 coding DNA: TGCGCCAGCAGCGACACCGGGACAGGAAATGAAAAACTGTTTTTT.

This clonotype showed up just a few times. The chain recombines TRBV11-1 with TRBJ1-1, with 9 bases fitting TRBD1. Germline V CDR1 and CDR2: SGHAT, FQDESV (reference sequence). Germline trimming cut 2 bases from V and 2 bases from J; bases unmatched to any gene: 6. The CDR3 is 16 residues long. As DNA, the CDR3 is TGTGCCAGCAGCTTAAACAGGGGGCAGATAAACACTGAAGCTTTCTTT. It codes for CASSLNRGQINTEAFF.

This clonotype was observed a handful of times. V is TRBV6-1 and J is TRBJ1-6, with D unclear. CDR3 length equals 15 residues. Trimming stripped 1 base from V and 7 bases from J, with 11 bases between. CDR1 MNHNS and CDR2 SASEGT come from the germline V gene. CDR3: CASSEVAGWNSPLHF. The CDR3 nucleotides are TGTGCCAGCAGTGAAGTGGCGGGATGGAATTCACCCCTCCACTTT.

This clonotype was seen at least ten times. The gene calls are TRBV11-2 and TRBJ2-3; D gene ambiguous. Per the germline V gene, CDR1 is SGHAT and CDR2 is FQNNGV. V dropped 5 bases and J dropped 5 bases, with 11 bases sitting between them. The CDR3 has 13 amino acids. The CDR3 is CASSVRQKDTQYF. CDR3 in DNA: TGTGCCAGCAGCGTCCGACAAAAAGATACGCAGTATTTT.

This clonotype was recorded a few times. The chain is built from TRBV7-9 and TRBJ2-1; TRBD2 agrees at 10 bases. Trimming took 5 bases from V and 7 from J; bases not matched to a gene: 11. The germline V gene has CDR1 SEHNR and CDR2 FQNEAQ (reference sequence). The CDR3 extends over 16 amino acids. The CDR3 nucleotides read TGTGCCAGCAGCGGACAAGGCAAGACTAGCGGGAATGAGCAGTTCTTC. Translation gives CASSGQGKTSGNEQFF.

J is TRBJ2-7 and V is TRBV20-1, with a possible D match to TRBD2 (6 bases). Trimming removed 1 base from V and 0 bases from J, with 13 bases in between. CDR1 and CDR2 from the germline V gene are DFQATT and SNEGSKA (reference sequence). The CDR3 has 15 residues. CDR3 in amino acids: CSARGGSGFSYEQYF. CDR3 in DNA: TGCAGTGCTAGAGGCGGTAGCGGATTCTCCTACGAGCAGTACTTC.

This clonotype was picked up a small number of times. This sequence joins TRBV12-3 or TRBV12-4 and TRBJ2-3, with D tentatively TRBD2 (7 bases). The CDR3 length is 17 residues. V was cut by 5 bases and J by 2 bases, with 20 bases left in between. The CDR3 spells CASSTSGRRGHTDTQYF. For the CDR3, the DNA is TGTGCCAGCAGTACCTCCGGGAGGCGGGGACACACAGATACGCAGTATTTT.

This clonotype was counted ten times or more. V usage is TRBV7-2 and J usage is TRBJ2-7, with TRBD1 identical over 7 bases. The CDR3 length is 13 residues. Unmatched junction bases numbered 5, after V lost 5 bases and J lost 4 bases. Germline V CDR1 and CDR2: SGHTA, FQGNSA. The CDR3 reads CASSIDREYEQYF. The CDR3 DNA follows: TGTGCCAGCAGCATCGACAGGGAGTACGAGCAGTACTTC.

This clonotype was picked up many times. This chain links TRBV10-2 with TRBJ2-1; 10 nucleotides align to TRBD2. The CDR3 totals 14 residues. Per germline, CDR1 WSHSY and CDR2 SAAADI. V shed 6 bases, J shed 6 bases, and the junction held 5 bases outside the gene matches. The DNA of the CDR3 is TGCGCCAGCAGCCTAGCGGGAGCAGGCAATGAGCAGTTCTTC. Its translation: CASSLAGAGNEQFF.

This clonotype turned up a few times. The V call is TRBV4-2, the J call TRBJ2-7, with D possibly being TRBD2 (6 bases). Trimming removed 4 bases from V and 3 bases from J, with 10 bases in between. Germline CDR1 is LGHNA and CDR2 is YNFKEQ. The CDR3 is made up of 13 amino acids. CDR3 coding DNA: TGTGCCAGCAGCCGGGACTTAATCTACGAGCAGTACTTC. It translates to CASSRDLIYEQYF.